The 17 T cell receptor beta chains below come from one sample, sequenced in a study of blood T cell repertoires in COVID-19. The protocol was immunoSEQ multiplex PCR, while the TCRdb copy is restricted to in-frame clones and leaves out a portion. Of a few hundred thousand clones in the sample, more than 75% were seen once. What was sequenced was peripheral blood. The receptor source for this set is a man in his sixties with acute or convalescent COVID-19.

The chain is built from TRBV28 and TRBJ1-5; 7 bases fit TRBD1. This CDR3 has 15 amino acids. Germline V lookup: CDR1 MDHEN, CDR2 SYDVKM. V dropped 7 bases and J dropped 0; count of bases not matched to a gene: 6. Here the CDR3 DNA reads TGTGCCAGCAAGATGACAGGGTATAGCAATCAGCCCCAGCATTTT. It specifies CASKMTGYSNQPQHF.

The chain links TRBV6-5 to TRBJ2-5; 12 nucleotides line up with TRBD2. V gave up 6 bases and J gave up 0 bases; unmatched junction bases: 2. Germline V gene lookup returns CDR1 MNHEY and CDR2 SVGAGI. This CDR3 is 15 amino acids long. DNA of the CDR3: TGTGCCAGCAGCACTAGCGGGGGGTACCAAGAGACCCAGTACTTC. Protein sequence: CASSTSGGYQETQYF.

This rearrangement joins TRBV27 to TRBJ1-2, with 10 bases aligning to TRBD1. This CDR3 has 13 residues. CDR1 and CDR2 (germline): MNHEY, SMNVEV (reference sequence). Germline trimming cut 3 bases from V and 8 bases from J; bases unmatched to any gene: 3. Here the CDR3 reads CASSFGTGVGYTF. The DNA for the CDR3 is TGTGCCAGCAGTTTCGGGACAGGGGTGGGCTACACCTTC.

The V and J genes are TRBV5-1 and TRBJ2-7; D possibly corresponds to TRBD2 (5 bases). Germline loops: CDR1 SGHRS, CDR2 YFSETQ. Trimming left V 0 bases short and J 1 base short, with 8 bases between. There are 14 residues in the CDR3. CDR3 bases: TGCGCCAGCAGCTTGGACCCGGGGTCCTACGAGCAGTACTTC. Encoded protein: CASSLDPGSYEQYF.

This clone was seen a few times. DNA for the CDR3: TGTGCCAGCAGCTTGGGACAGGGAGGAAAAGAAAAACTGTTTTTT. Protein sequence: CASSLGQGGKEKLFF. J is TRBJ1-4 and V is TRBV5-8; 7 positions agree with TRBD1. This CDR3 comprises 15 residues. Germline V gene lookup returns CDR1 SGHTS and CDR2 YDEGEE. V shed 0 bases and J 8 bases; nucleotides not matched to a gene: 7.

The genes are TRBV7-2 and TRBJ1-4, with 8 bases identical to TRBD1. J gave up 4 bases and V 5 bases, and 3 bases lay outside the gene matches. CDR3 length: 14 residues. Germline V gene data show CDR1 as SGHTA and CDR2 as FQGNSA. CDR3 region: CASSVDRGNEKLFF. The CDR3 bases are TGTGCCAGCAGCGTAGACAGGGGTAATGAAAAACTGTTTTTT.

The chain uses TRBV9 and TRBJ2-1, with 11 bases that match TRBD1. The V gene's germline CDR1 is SGDLS and CDR2 YYNGEE. The CDR3 length is 15 residues. The junction had 7 bases not matched to a gene; V was cut back by 3 bases and J by 8 bases. The CDR3 here is CASSADGTGGHEQFF. Here the CDR3 DNA reads TGTGCCAGCAGCGCTGACGGGACAGGGGGGCATGAGCAGTTCTTC.

V is TRBV6-1 and J is TRBJ1-2, with no clear D. With 2 bases removed from V and 0 bases from J, the gap between germline ends came to 13 bases. CDR1 is MNHNS, CDR2 SASEGT, per germline. The CDR3 totals 16 residues. CDR3 region: CASSESTANSNYGYTF. CDR3 in DNA: TGTGCCAGCAGTGAAAGTACAGCAAACTCTAACTATGGCTACACCTTC.

V usage is TRBV9 and J usage is TRBJ2-3; tentative D call: TRBD2 (7 bases). CDR1 is SGDLS, CDR2 YYNGEE, per germline. The CDR3 runs 17 residues. Trimming took off 1 base at V and 2 bases at J, with 17 bases between the two ends. In nucleotides, the CDR3 is TGTGCCAGCAGCGTACCATTGGGCGGGGGACACACAGATACGCAGTATTTT. Encoded protein: CASSVPLGGGHTDTQYF.

The chain carries TRBV5-1 and TRBJ2-5; D might be TRBD2 (6 bases). Germline V gene lookup returns CDR1 SGHRS and CDR2 YFSETQ. Between the trimmed V and J ends, which lost 0 bases and 5 bases, there was a span of 11 bases. This CDR3 spans 14 amino acids. The CDR3 loop is CASSLDWAGETQYF. The CDR3 nucleotides are TGCGCCAGCAGCTTGGACTGGGCGGGGGAGACCCAGTACTTC.

The count of this clone is one. The rearrangement uses TRBV6-5 and TRBJ1-1; D uncertain. The germline V gene has CDR1 MNHEY and CDR2 SVGAGI. The CDR3 sequence is 14 residues long. V lost 7 bases and J lost 5, with 17 bases in between. The CDR3 here is CASTTGTPRTEAFF. The CDR3 DNA reads as TGTGCCAGCACCACCGGCACCCCGAGGACTGAAGCTTTCTTT.

This clone was counted once. The J gene is TRBJ2-1, the V gene TRBV28; TRBD2 aligns across 8 bases. The V and J ends lost 6 bases and 6 bases, in that order; junction bases with no gene match: 4. Germline V gene data show CDR1 as MDHEN and CDR2 as SYDVKM. The CDR3 runs to 13 residues. This CDR3 reads CASSGGGGNEQFF. In DNA, the CDR3 is TGTGCCAGCAGCGGGGGGGGTGGCAATGAGCAGTTCTTC.

A single count supports this clone. This sequence joins TRBV6-5 and TRBJ1-1, with D possibly matching TRBD1 (5 bases). Trimming pared 4 bases from V and 1 base from J, leaving 7 bases between. This CDR3 has 13 amino acids. The germline gives CDR1 MNHEY, CDR2 SVGAGI. The CDR3 spells CASSWTPNTEAFF. CDR3 DNA sequence: TGTGCCAGCAGTTGGACACCGAACACTGAAGCTTTCTTT.

V and J are TRBV9 and TRBJ2-1; tentative D call: TRBD1 (5 bases). Per the germline V gene, CDR1 is SGDLS and CDR2 is YYNGEE. The V and J ends lost 4 bases and 7 bases respectively, with 15 bases between them. This CDR3 has 14 residues. The CDR3 DNA reads TGTGCCAGCAGCCCGGGTGGGGCTGGAAATGAGCAGTTCTTC. The encoded protein is CASSPGGAGNEQFF.

This clone was found once. The CDR3 here is CASSDRASSYEQYF. The CDR3 DNA sequence: TGTGCCAGCAGTGACAGGGCCTCCTCCTACGAGCAGTACTTC. The chain employs TRBV6-1 and TRBJ2-7; TRBD1 is a possible D gene (5 bases). Trimming pared 3 bases from V and 0 bases from J, leaving 9 bases between. The germline V gene has CDR1 MNHNS and CDR2 SASEGT. The CDR3 is 14 residues long.

The rearrangement links TRBV9 to TRBJ1-3, with 7 nucleotides matching TRBD1. There are 17 residues in the CDR3. Unmatched junction bases numbered 12, after V lost 4 bases and J lost 2 bases. Germline-derived CDR1 and CDR2 are SGDLS and YYNGEE. CDR3 in DNA: TGTGCCAGCAGCCCACGGGACAGCTCAGTCCCTGGAAACACCATATATTTT. This sequence encodes CASSPRDSSVPGNTIYF. The entire variable domain, with the rest obtained from reference TRBV9 and TRBJ1-3, is as follows: DSGVTQTPKHLITATGQRVTLRCSPRSGDLSVYWYQQSLDQGLQFLIQYYNGEERAKGNILERFSAQQFPDLHSELNLSSLELGDSALYFCASSPRDSSVPGNTIYFGEGSWLTVV.

The V and J genes are TRBV5-1 and TRBJ2-6; a weak D match, TRBD1 (6 bases). V gave up 0 bases and J gave up 0 bases, with 10 bases separating them. The CDR3 covers 17 residues. Germline CDR1 reads SGHRS; CDR2 reads YFSETQ. CDR3 in amino acids: CASSLGQGLSGANVLTF. The DNA of the CDR3 is TGCGCCAGCAGCTTGGGGCAGGGGCTCTCTGGGGCCAACGTCCTGACTTTC.